This entry describes one T cell receptor (beta chain). Its antigen is still unknown. The sample is drawn from a study of post-analysis software for immune sequencing data. Study-level results: Samples prepared in the same batch strongly co-clustered by F measure. Versus controls, multiple sclerosis patients showed significantly lower diversity (normalized Chao1). In patients, five TRBV segments were more frequent than in controls, with TRBV5-6, TRBV5-1 and TRBV20-1 among them.

Germline assignment: CDR1 SGHRS and CDR2 YFSETQ. The CDR3 spans 15 residues. V shed 5 bases and J 1 base; nucleotides not matched to a gene: 8. Built from TCR beta cDNA, the libraries had unique molecular identifiers in them. Input amounts of roughly 0.85 to 10 million T cells were used. These gave around 500,000 cDNA molecules, so each molecule approximated one T cell. A single record per CDR3 protein comes from TCRdb applying MiXCR to the PCR reads. The data show hundreds of thousands of distinct CDR3 sequences, roughly 50% seen once. The chain recombines TRBV5-1 with TRBJ2-5; 7 nucleotides agree with TRBD1. What was sequenced was blood. The sequence derives from a girl aged 10 to 17 with multiple sclerosis. The CDR3 DNA is TGCGCCAGCAGGTACAGGACAGGATCCCAAGAGACCCAGTACTTC. Protein product: CASRYRTGSQETQYF.